Below, 9 T cell receptor beta chains from the same sample are listed, as sequenced in a study of blood T cell repertoires in COVID-19. This table comes from immunoSEQ multiplex PCR, and its TCRdb copy is limited to in-frame clones, with some not included. The sample includes roughly 700,000 clones, approximately 90% of them seen just once. Sequences were obtained from peripheral blood. Receptors were obtained from a woman aged 18-35 years with acute or convalescent COVID-19.

The chain couples TRBV6-2 or TRBV6-3 to TRBJ2-1, with 7 bases that match TRBD2. The CDR3 is 18 residues long. V shed 2 bases and J 5 bases; nucleotides not matched to a gene: 15. Germline loops: CDR1 MNHEY, CDR2 SVGEGT. CDR3 in amino acids: CASSYRSQRLAIHNEQFF. The CDR3 DNA follows: TGTGCCAGCAGTTACCGGTCCCAGAGACTAGCCATCCACAATGAGCAGTTCTTC.

V usage is TRBV6-1 and J usage is TRBJ1-5, with D tentatively TRBD1 (6 bases). Germline CDR1 and CDR2: MNHNS and SASEGT. This CDR3 spans 15 amino acids. The V gene lost 2 bases and the J gene lost 3 bases, with 11 bases spanning the gap. For the CDR3, the DNA is TGTGCCAGCAGTGAAAGAGGACAGAACAATCAGCCCCAGCATTTT. Protein: CASSERGQNNQPQHF.

The CDR3 is CASSLPPREQYF. The DNA of the CDR3 is TGTGCCAGCAGTTTACCCCCTAGGGAGCAGTACTTC. The V and J genes are TRBV12-3 or TRBV12-4 and TRBJ2-7; D is unclear. The V end lost 2 bases, the J end lost 7 bases, and 9 bases lay between the germline ends. The length of the CDR3 is 12 residues.

The chain joins TRBV13 to TRBJ1-1; D is unresolved. The V end was cut by 0 bases, the J end by 1 base, with 6 bases between. The CDR3 totals 14 residues. Germline CDR1 is PRHDT and CDR2 is FYEKMQ (reference sequence). The CDR3 DNA reads as TGTGCCAGCAGCTTAGGCCACGGGAACACTGAAGCTTTCTTT. This encodes CASSLGHGNTEAFF.

The chain recombines TRBV6-2 or TRBV6-3 with TRBJ1-2; possibly TRBD1 for D (6 bases). The ends were cut back, 5 bases at V and 3 bases at J, with 28 bases in the middle. Germline lookup yields CDR1 MNHEY and CDR2 SVGEGT. The CDR3 spans 19 residues. CDR3 protein: CASSPIPGTRPAMDYGYTF. The CDR3 nucleotides are TGTGCCAGCAGTCCAATTCCCGGGACAAGGCCCGCCATGGACTATGGCTACACCTTC.

DNA for the CDR3: TGTGCCAGCAGCCAGGACCCGGGACTAGCCTACGAGCAGTACTTC. It is translated as CASSQDPGLAYEQYF. This chain connects TRBV3-1 (or the pseudogene TRBV3-2) to TRBJ2-7; TRBD2 aligns across 8 bases. CDR1 LGHDT and CDR2 YNNKEL come from the germline V gene (reference sequence). The CDR3 totals 15 residues. V gave up 3 bases and J gave up 2 bases; unmatched junction bases: 6.

This clone was found a few times. The CDR3 is CASSPPGRTEAFF. The CDR3, as DNA: TGTGCCAGCAGTCCGCCGGGTAGGACTGAAGCTTTCTTT. The gene calls are TRBV6-6 and TRBJ1-1; no clear D. The ends were cut back, 5 bases at V and 5 bases at J, with 12 bases in the middle. The germline V gene has CDR1 MNHNY and CDR2 SVGAGI (reference sequence). The CDR3 runs to 13 residues.

V is TRBV13 and J is TRBJ1-6, with 7 bases lining up with TRBD1. The germline CDR1 and CDR2 sequences are PRHDT and FYEKMQ (reference sequence). The CDR3 consists of 12 residues. V shed 3 bases, J shed 12 bases, and the junction held 2 bases outside the gene matches. The chain's CDR3 is CASSLQGGPLHF. CDR3 sequence (DNA): TGTGCCAGCAGCTTGCAGGGGGGACCCCTCCACTTT.

The V call is TRBV6-6, the J call TRBJ1-5; D might be TRBD1 (6 bases). The V gene's germline CDR1 is MNHNY and CDR2 SVGAGI (reference sequence). The CDR3 covers 15 residues. Between the trimmed V and J ends, which lost 2 bases and 4 bases, there was a span of 12 bases. The CDR3 protein is CASSYVTGPNQPQHF. The CDR3 DNA follows: TGTGCCAGCAGTTACGTGACAGGACCGAATCAGCCCCAGCATTTT.